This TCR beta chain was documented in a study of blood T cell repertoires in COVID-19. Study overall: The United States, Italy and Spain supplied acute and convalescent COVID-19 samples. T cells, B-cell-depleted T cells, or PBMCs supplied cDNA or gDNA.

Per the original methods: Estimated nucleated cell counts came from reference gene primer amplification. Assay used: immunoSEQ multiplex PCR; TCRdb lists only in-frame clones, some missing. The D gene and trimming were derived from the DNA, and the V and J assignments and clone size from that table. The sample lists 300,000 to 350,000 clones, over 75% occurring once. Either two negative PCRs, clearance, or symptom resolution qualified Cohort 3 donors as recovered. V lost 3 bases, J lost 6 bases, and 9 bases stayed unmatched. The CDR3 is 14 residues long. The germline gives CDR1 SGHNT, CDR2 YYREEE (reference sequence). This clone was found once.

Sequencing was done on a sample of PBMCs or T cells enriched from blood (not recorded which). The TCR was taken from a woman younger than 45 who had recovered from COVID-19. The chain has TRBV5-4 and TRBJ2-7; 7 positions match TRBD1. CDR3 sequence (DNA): TGTGCCAGCAGCTCACCGGGACAGACACGCGAGCAGTACTTC. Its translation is CASSSPGQTREQYF. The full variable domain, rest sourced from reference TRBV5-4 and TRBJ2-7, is ETGVTQSPTHLIKTRGQQVTLRCSSQSGHNTVSWYQQALGQGPQFIFQYYREEENGRGNFPPRFSGLQFPNYSSELNVNALELDDSALYLCASSSPGQTREQYFGPGTRLTVT.